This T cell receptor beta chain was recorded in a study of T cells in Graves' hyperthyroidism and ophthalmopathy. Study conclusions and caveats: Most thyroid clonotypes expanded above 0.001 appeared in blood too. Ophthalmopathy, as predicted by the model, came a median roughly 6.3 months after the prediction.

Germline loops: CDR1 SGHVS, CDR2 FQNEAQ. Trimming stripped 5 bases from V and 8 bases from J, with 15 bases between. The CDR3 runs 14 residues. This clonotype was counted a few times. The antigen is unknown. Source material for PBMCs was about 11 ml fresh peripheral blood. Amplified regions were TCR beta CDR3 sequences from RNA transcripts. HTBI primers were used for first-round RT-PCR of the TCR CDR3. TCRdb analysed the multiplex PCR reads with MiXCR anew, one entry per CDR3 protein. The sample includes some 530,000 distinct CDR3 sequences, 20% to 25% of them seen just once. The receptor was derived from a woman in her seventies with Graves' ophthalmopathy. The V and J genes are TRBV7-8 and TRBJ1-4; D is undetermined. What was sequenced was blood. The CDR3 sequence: CASSRTSRYEKLFF. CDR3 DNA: TGTGCCAGCAGCCGGACTTCGAGATACGAAAAACTGTTTTTT.